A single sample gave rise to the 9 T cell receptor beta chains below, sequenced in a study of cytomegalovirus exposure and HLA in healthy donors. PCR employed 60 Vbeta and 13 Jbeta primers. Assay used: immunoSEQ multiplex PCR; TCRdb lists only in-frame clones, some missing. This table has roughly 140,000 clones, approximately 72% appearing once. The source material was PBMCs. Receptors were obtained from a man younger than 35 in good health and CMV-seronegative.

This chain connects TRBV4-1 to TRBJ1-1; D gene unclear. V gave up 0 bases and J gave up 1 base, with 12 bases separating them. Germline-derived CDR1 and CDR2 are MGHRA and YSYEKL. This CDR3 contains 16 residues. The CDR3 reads CASSQDEGRGNTEAFF. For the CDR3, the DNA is TGCGCCAGCAGCCAAGATGAAGGGCGGGGGAACACTGAAGCTTTCTTT.

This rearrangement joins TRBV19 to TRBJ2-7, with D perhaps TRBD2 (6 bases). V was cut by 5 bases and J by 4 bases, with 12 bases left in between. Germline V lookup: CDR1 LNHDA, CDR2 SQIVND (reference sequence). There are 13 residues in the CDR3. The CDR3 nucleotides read TGTGCCAGTAGTTCGGCGGGGTCATACGAGCAGTACTTC. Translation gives CASSSAGSYEQYF.

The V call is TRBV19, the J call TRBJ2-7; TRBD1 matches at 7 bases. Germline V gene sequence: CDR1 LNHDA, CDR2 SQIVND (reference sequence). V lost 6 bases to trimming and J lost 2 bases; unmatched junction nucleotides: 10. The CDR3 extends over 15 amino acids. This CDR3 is CASRRTGEPPYEQYF. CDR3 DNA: TGTGCCAGTAGGAGAACAGGGGAACCTCCCTACGAGCAGTACTTC.

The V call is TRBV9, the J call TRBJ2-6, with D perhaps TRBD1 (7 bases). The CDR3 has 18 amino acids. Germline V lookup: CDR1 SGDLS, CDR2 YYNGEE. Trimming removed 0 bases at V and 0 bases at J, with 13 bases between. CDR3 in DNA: TGTGCCAGCAGCGTAGCTAGCCAGGGGGGCTCTGGGGCCAACGTCCTGACTTTC. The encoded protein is CASSVASQGGSGANVLTF.

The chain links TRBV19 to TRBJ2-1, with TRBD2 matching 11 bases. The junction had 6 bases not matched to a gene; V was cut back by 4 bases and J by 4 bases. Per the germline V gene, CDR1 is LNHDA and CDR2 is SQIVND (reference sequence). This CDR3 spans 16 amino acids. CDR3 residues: CASSRTSGSSYNEQFF. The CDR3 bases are TGTGCCAGTAGTAGAACTAGCGGGAGTTCTTACAATGAGCAGTTCTTC.

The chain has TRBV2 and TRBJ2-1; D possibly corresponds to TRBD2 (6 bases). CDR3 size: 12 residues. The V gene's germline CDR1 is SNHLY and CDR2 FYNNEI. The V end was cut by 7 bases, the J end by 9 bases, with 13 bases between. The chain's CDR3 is CASTPGEAEQFF. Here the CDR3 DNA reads TGTGCCAGCACTCCGGGGGAGGCTGAGCAGTTCTTC. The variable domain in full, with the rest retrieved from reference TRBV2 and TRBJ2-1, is EPEVTQTPSHQVTQMGQEVILRCVPISNHLYFYWYRQILGQKVEFLVSFYNNEISEKSEIFDDQFSVERPDGSNFTLKIRSTKLEDSAMYFCASTPGEAEQFFGPGTRLTVL.

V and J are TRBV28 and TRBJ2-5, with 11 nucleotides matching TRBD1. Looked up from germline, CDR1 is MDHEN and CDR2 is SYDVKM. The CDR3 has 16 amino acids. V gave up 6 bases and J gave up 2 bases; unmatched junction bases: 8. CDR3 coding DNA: TGTGCCAGCAGCTCCGGACAGGGGGCTGGTCAAGAGACCCAGTACTTC. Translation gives CASSSGQGAGQETQYF.

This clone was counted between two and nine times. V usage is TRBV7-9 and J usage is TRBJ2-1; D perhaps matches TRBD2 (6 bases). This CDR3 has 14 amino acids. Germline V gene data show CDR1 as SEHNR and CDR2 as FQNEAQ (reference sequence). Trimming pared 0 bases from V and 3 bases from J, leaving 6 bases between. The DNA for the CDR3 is TGTGCCAGCAGCTTAGCGGGAGGCTACAATGAGCAGTTCTTC. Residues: CASSLAGGYNEQFF.

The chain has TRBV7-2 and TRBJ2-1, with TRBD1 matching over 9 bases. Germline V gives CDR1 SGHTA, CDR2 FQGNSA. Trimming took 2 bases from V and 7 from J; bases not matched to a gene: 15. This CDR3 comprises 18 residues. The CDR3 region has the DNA TGTGCCAGCAGCTTACTTTGGAACCGGGACAGGGACTGGAATGAGCAGTTCTTC. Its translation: CASSLLWNRDRDWNEQFF. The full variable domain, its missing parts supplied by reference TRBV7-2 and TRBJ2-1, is GAGVSQSPSNKVTEKGKDVELRCDPISGHTALYWYRQSLGQGLEFLIYFQGNSAPDKSGLPSDRFSAERTGGSVSTLTIQRTQQEDSAVYLCASSLLWNRDRDWNEQFFGPGTRLTVL.